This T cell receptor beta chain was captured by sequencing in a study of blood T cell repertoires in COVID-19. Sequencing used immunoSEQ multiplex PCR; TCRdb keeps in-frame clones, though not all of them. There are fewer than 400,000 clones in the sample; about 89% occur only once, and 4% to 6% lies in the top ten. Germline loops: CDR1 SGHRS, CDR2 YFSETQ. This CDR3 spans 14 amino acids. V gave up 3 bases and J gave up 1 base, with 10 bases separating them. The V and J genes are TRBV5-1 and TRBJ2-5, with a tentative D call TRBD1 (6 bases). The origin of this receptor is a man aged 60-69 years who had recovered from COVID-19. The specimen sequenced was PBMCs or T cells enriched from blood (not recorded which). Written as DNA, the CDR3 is TGCGCCAGCAGCTCACAGGGCCTCCAAGAGACCCAGTACTTC. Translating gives CASSSQGLQETQYF.